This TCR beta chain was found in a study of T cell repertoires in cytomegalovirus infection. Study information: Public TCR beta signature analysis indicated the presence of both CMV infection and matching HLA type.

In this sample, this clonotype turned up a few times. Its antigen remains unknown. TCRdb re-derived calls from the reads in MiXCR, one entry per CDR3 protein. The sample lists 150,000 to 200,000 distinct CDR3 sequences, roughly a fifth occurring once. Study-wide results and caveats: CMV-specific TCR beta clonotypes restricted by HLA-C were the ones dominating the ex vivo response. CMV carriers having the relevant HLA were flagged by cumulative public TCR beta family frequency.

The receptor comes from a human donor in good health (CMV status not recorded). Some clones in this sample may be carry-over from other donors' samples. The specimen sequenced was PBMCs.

The DNA for the CDR3 is TGTGCCAGCAGCCAAACGACTAGCCGGAATCCTGAGCAGTTCTTC. Protein: CASSQTTSRNPEQFF. The chain links TRBV28 to TRBJ2-1; 7 positions agree with TRBD2. Germline V gene sequence: CDR1 MDHEN, CDR2 SYDVKM. The V and J ends lost 6 bases and 9 bases, in that order; junction bases with no gene match: 14. The CDR3 is made up of 15 amino acids. The whole variable domain, filled in from reference TRBV28 and TRBJ2-1, reads DVKVTQSSRYLVKRTGEKVFLECVQDMDHENMFWYRQDPGLGLRLIYFSYDVKMKEKGDIPEGYSVSREKKERFSLILESASTNQTSMYLCASSQTTSRNPEQFFGPGTRLTVL.